This paragraph covers one TCR beta chain sequence. Its cognate antigen is unknown. It was at deep level that the assay was run. Sequencing was performed on unsorted PBMC DNA using ten immunoSEQ deep assay plates. TCRdb's copy holds only in-frame clones and misses some; the assay was immunoSEQ multiplex PCR. Of 400,000 to 500,000 clones listed, roughly four fifths are singletons. Germline assignment: CDR1 KGHSH and CDR2 LQKENI. Trimming cost V 3 bases and J 2 bases, with 5 bases left between them. CDR3 length: 13 amino acids. The sample originates from a study of shared clonotypes between healthy human individuals. Broader study findings: The sole specimen, blood, was sampled, and tissue repertoires likely differ.

The V and J genes are TRBV18 and TRBJ1-5; D gene uncertain. Sequenced input: PBMCs. The TCR originated in a woman in her 40s in good health. Some clones in this sample may be carry-over from other donors' samples. The CDR3 spells CASSPWGNQPQHF. The CDR3 DNA is TGTGCCAGCTCACCTTGGGGCAATCAGCCCCAGCATTTT. Supplemented by reference TRBV18 and TRBJ1-5, the full variable domain reads NAGVMQNPRHLVRRRGQEARLRCSPMKGHSHVYWYRQLPEEGLKFMVYLQKENIIDESGMPKERFSAEFPKEGPSILRIQQVVRGDSAAYFCASSPWGNQPQHFGDGTRLSIL.